These T cell receptor beta chains were read from a single sample in a study of CD8+ T cells in alopecia areata. Repertoires were generated with immunoSEQ multiplex PCR, while TCRdb's copy carries only in-frame clones and drops some. The sample carries 100,000 to 120,000 clones, less than 70% recorded once. The source was CD4+ T cells sorted from blood, collected at week 24, from a patient treated with tofacitinib. The receptors stem from a human donor with alopecia areata. Both conserved end residues are part of each CDR3. A D gene is named only where the DNA matches it firmly. The listing skips clone size in some rows; elsewhere it reads once, few, many or a size class.

v_gene: TRBV2; abundance: -; j_gene: TRBJ2-1; d_gene: TRBD2; CDR3nt: TGTGCCAGCAGCGCTAGCGGGGGAACCTACAATGAGCAGTTCTTC; CDR3aa: CASSASGGTYNEQFF
v_gene: TRBV5-6; abundance: few; j_gene: TRBJ1-2; d_gene: TRBD1; CDR3nt: TGTGCCAGCAACCTAATGGAAGGGGGCGCACCACCTAACTATGGCTACACCTTC; CDR3aa: CASNLMEGGAPPNYGYTF
v_gene: TRBV30; abundance: -; j_gene: TRBJ2-7; d_gene: -; CDR3nt: TGTGCCTGGAGTGTAAAAGGGACGGGGTACGAGCAGTACTTC; CDR3aa: CAWSVKGTGYEQYF
v_gene: TRBV5-4; abundance: -; j_gene: TRBJ2-6; d_gene: -; CDR3nt: TGTGCCAGCAGCTCCCCCGCTAGCTCTGGGGCCAACGTCCTGACTTTC; CDR3aa: CASSSPASSGANVLTF
v_gene: TRBV4-1; abundance: -; j_gene: TRBJ2-3; d_gene: TRBD1; CDR3nt: TGCGCCAGCAGCCCTCGGGACAGGGTCACAGATACGCAGTATTTT; CDR3aa: CASSPRDRVTDTQYF
v_gene: TRBV9; abundance: once; j_gene: TRBJ2-3; d_gene: -; CDR3nt: TGTGCCAGCAGCGTCCATCTGGGGGCGGATACGCAGTATTTT; CDR3aa: CASSVHLGADTQYF
v_gene: TRBV10-2; abundance: -; j_gene: TRBJ2-2; d_gene: TRBD2; CDR3nt: TGCGCCAGCAGGGCGGGAGCGAACACCGGGGAGCTGTTTTTT; CDR3aa: CASRAGANTGELFF
v_gene: TRBV2; abundance: -; j_gene: TRBJ2-3; d_gene: TRBD2; CDR3nt: TGTGCCAGCATTGAACTAGCGTTGGGAGATACGCAGTATTTT; CDR3aa: CASIELALGDTQYF
v_gene: TRBV29-1; abundance: -; j_gene: TRBJ1-1; d_gene: -; CDR3nt: TGCAGCGTTGTATCCCTGGGGGAGAACACTGAAGCTTTCTTT; CDR3aa: CSVVSLGENTEAFF
v_gene: TRBV7-2; abundance: few; j_gene: TRBJ2-5; d_gene: -; CDR3nt: TGTGCCAGCAGCCGCGAGGGAGGAGAGACCCAGTACTTC; CDR3aa: CASSREGGETQYF
v_gene: TRBV7-3; abundance: -; j_gene: TRBJ2-5; d_gene: -; CDR3nt: TGTGCCAGCAGCTTAATGGGGGTTTTTGGGGAGACCCAGTACTTC; CDR3aa: CASSLMGVFGETQYF
v_gene: TRBV4-3; abundance: -; j_gene: TRBJ2-1; d_gene: -; CDR3nt: TGCGCCAGCAGCCCAGTGGACAGATACAATGAGCAGTTCTTC; CDR3aa: CASSPVDRYNEQFF
v_gene: TRBV2; abundance: -; j_gene: TRBJ1-6; d_gene: -; CDR3nt: TGTGCCAGCAGTGAACCACAGAGCTATAATTCACCCCTCCACTTT; CDR3aa: CASSEPQSYNSPLHF
v_gene: TRBV4-2; abundance: -; j_gene: TRBJ2-7; d_gene: -; CDR3nt: TGTGCCAGCAGCCAAGATCTTAGTAACAACTACGAGCAGTACTTC; CDR3aa: CASSQDLSNNYEQYF
v_gene: TRBV10-2; abundance: few; j_gene: TRBJ2-3; d_gene: TRBD2; CDR3nt: TGCGCCAGCAGTGGGAGAGGACTAGCGGGGCCCGATACGCAGTATTTT; CDR3aa: CASSGRGLAGPDTQYF
v_gene: TRBV6-7; abundance: -; j_gene: TRBJ2-2; d_gene: -; CDR3nt: TGTGCCGGCCAGAGGGGCGCCGGGGAGCTGTTTTTT; CDR3aa: CAGQRGAGELFF
v_gene: TRBV9; abundance: -; j_gene: TRBJ1-2; d_gene: -; CDR3nt: TGTGCCATCCACCACACGGTACGGAACTATGGCTACACCTTC; CDR3aa: CAIHHTVRNYGYTF
v_gene: TRBV9; abundance: -; j_gene: TRBJ1-3; d_gene: -; CDR3nt: TGTGCCAGCAGTTATGATCAGGGAAACACCATATATTTT; CDR3aa: CASSYDQGNTIYF
v_gene: TRBV7-9; abundance: -; j_gene: TRBJ1-6; d_gene: TRBD1; CDR3nt: TGTGCCAGCAGCCGCGGACAGGGGATACAGGTTTATTCACCCCTCCACTTT; CDR3aa: CASSRGQGIQVYSPLHF
v_gene: TRBV2; abundance: -; j_gene: TRBJ2-7; d_gene: -; CDR3nt: TGTGCCAGCAGTGAGGAGGCAGGGGGGACCTACGAGCAGTACTTC; CDR3aa: CASSEEAGGTYEQYF
v_gene: TRBV13; abundance: -; j_gene: TRBJ1-2; d_gene: -; CDR3nt: TGTGCCAGCAGCTTAGCTGCAGGGTATGGCTACACCTTC; CDR3aa: CASSLAAGYGYTF
v_gene: TRBV5-1; abundance: -; j_gene: TRBJ1-5; d_gene: TRBD1; CDR3nt: TGCGCCAGCAGCACAGACAGGGATCAGCCCCAGCATTTT; CDR3aa: CASSTDRDQPQHF
v_gene: TRBV5-6; abundance: -; j_gene: TRBJ1-3; d_gene: TRBD1; CDR3nt: TGTGCCAGCAGCTTGGCTCCGACAGGGAACTCTGGAAACACCATATATTTT; CDR3aa: CASSLAPTGNSGNTIYF
v_gene: TRBV7-2; abundance: -; j_gene: TRBJ2-3; d_gene: -; CDR3nt: TGTGCCAGCAGCCCCCGGCGGGTGGATACGCAGTATTTT; CDR3aa: CASSPRRVDTQYF
v_gene: TRBV2; abundance: few; j_gene: TRBJ1-6; d_gene: -; CDR3nt: TGTGCCAGCGCCTATGCAGGGTTTAATTCACCCCTCCACTTT; CDR3aa: CASAYAGFNSPLHF
v_gene: TRBV5-1; abundance: -; j_gene: TRBJ2-2; d_gene: -; CDR3nt: TGCGCCAGCAGCTCAAGGGTTTCGAACACCGGGGAGCTGTTTTTT; CDR3aa: CASSSRVSNTGELFF
v_gene: TRBV5-1; abundance: -; j_gene: TRBJ2-7; d_gene: -; CDR3nt: TGCGCCAGCAGCTTGGAAGGGAACGAGCAGTACTTC; CDR3aa: CASSLEGNEQYF
v_gene: TRBV29-1; abundance: -; j_gene: TRBJ2-3; d_gene: -; CDR3nt: TGCAGCGTTGCAGTCACAGATACGCAGTATTTT; CDR3aa: CSVAVTDTQYF
v_gene: TRBV7-8; abundance: once; j_gene: TRBJ2-5; d_gene: TRBD1; CDR3nt: TGTGCCAGCAGCTTAGGGGGACAGGGTTGGGAGACCCAGTACTTC; CDR3aa: CASSLGGQGWETQYF
v_gene: TRBV5-1; abundance: -; j_gene: TRBJ1-2; d_gene: TRBD1; CDR3nt: TGCGCCAGCAGCCCCGACGACAGGGGCGGCGGCTACACCTTC; CDR3aa: CASSPDDRGGGYTF
v_gene: TRBV25-1; abundance: -; j_gene: TRBJ1-2; d_gene: -; CDR3nt: TGTGCCAGCAGTGAATTGGAGACTAACTATGGCTACACCTTC; CDR3aa: CASSELETNYGYTF
v_gene: TRBV30; abundance: -; j_gene: TRBJ2-3; d_gene: -; CDR3nt: TGTGCCTGGACCCGGGATACAGATACGCAGTATTTT; CDR3aa: CAWTRDTDTQYF
v_gene: TRBV6-5; abundance: few; j_gene: TRBJ1-5; d_gene: -; CDR3nt: TGTGCCAGCAGTTCACAGGGATGGCGCAATCAGCCCCAGCATTTT; CDR3aa: CASSSQGWRNQPQHF
v_gene: TRBV10-3; abundance: few; j_gene: TRBJ2-5; d_gene: TRBD2; CDR3nt: TGTGCCATCGGGACTAGCTTAGAGACCCAGTACTTC; CDR3aa: CAIGTSLETQYF
v_gene: TRBV29-1; abundance: -; j_gene: TRBJ2-5; d_gene: -; CDR3nt: TGCAGCGCCGTCCGGGACAACAAAGAGACCCAGTACTTC; CDR3aa: CSAVRDNKETQYF
v_gene: TRBV5-6; abundance: few; j_gene: TRBJ1-5; d_gene: TRBD1; CDR3nt: TGTGCCAGCAGCTCCCTGACAGGGGAGATCGCCAATCAGCCCCAGCATTTT; CDR3aa: CASSSLTGEIANQPQHF
v_gene: TRBV29-1; abundance: -; j_gene: TRBJ1-1; d_gene: -; CDR3nt: TGCAGCGTTGTTTTCACTGAAGCTTTCTTT; CDR3aa: CSVVFTEAFF
v_gene: TRBV29-1; abundance: -; j_gene: TRBJ2-5; d_gene: -; CDR3nt: TGCAGCGGGGGGCCGGGCCAGACCCAGTACTTC; CDR3aa: CSGGPGQTQYF
v_gene: TRBV30; abundance: -; j_gene: TRBJ2-5; d_gene: -; CDR3nt: TGTGCCTGGAACCCACAGCCCCAAGAGACCCAGTACTTC; CDR3aa: CAWNPQPQETQYF
v_gene: TRBV5-1; abundance: -; j_gene: TRBJ2-5; d_gene: TRBD1; CDR3nt: TGCGCCAGCAGCCCCACACCCGACAGGGCCGAGACCCAGTACTTC; CDR3aa: CASSPTPDRAETQYF
v_gene: TRBV30; abundance: few; j_gene: TRBJ1-6; d_gene: -; CDR3nt: TGTGCCTGGAGGATTGGACGGATACTTAATTCACCCCTCCACTTT; CDR3aa: CAWRIGRILNSPLHF
v_gene: TRBV6-5; abundance: few; j_gene: TRBJ1-5; d_gene: -; CDR3nt: TGTGCCAGCAGCCGCAGACGGAATAGCAATCAGCCCCAGCATTTT; CDR3aa: CASSRRRNSNQPQHF
v_gene: TRBV7-2; abundance: -; j_gene: TRBJ2-7; d_gene: TRBD2; CDR3nt: TGTGCCAGTTCGTCGTGGCTAGCGGGGCTCCCCTACGAGCAGTACTTC; CDR3aa: CASSSWLAGLPYEQYF
v_gene: TRBV10-3; abundance: -; j_gene: TRBJ1-2; d_gene: -; CDR3nt: TGTGCCGCTTTGGGGGGCCTAGGGAACTATGGCTACACCTTC; CDR3aa: CAALGGLGNYGYTF
v_gene: TRBV2; abundance: -; j_gene: TRBJ1-5; d_gene: TRBD1; CDR3nt: TGTGCCAGCAGAGAGGGGGCATCGGGCAATCAGCCCCAGCATTTT; CDR3aa: CASREGASGNQPQHF
v_gene: TRBV6-6; abundance: -; j_gene: TRBJ1-1; d_gene: TRBD1; CDR3nt: TGTGCCAGCAGCCGTCGGGGGCAGGGGGGAAACACTGAAGCTTTCTTT; CDR3aa: CASSRRGQGGNTEAFF
v_gene: TRBV5-1; abundance: -; j_gene: TRBJ1-5; d_gene: -; CDR3nt: TGCGCCAGCAGCTTGGATAGCAATCAGCCCCAGCATTTT; CDR3aa: CASSLDSNQPQHF
v_gene: TRBV5-6; abundance: few; j_gene: TRBJ1-6; d_gene: -; CDR3nt: TGTGCCAGCAGCTGGGACGGCCTTAATTCACCCCTCCACTTT; CDR3aa: CASSWDGLNSPLHF
v_gene: TRBV5-6; abundance: -; j_gene: TRBJ2-7; d_gene: TRBD1; CDR3nt: TGTGCCAGCACCCGACAGGGGCCCCACGAGCAGTACTTC; CDR3aa: CASTRQGPHEQYF
v_gene: TRBV10-3; abundance: -; j_gene: TRBJ1-1; d_gene: -; CDR3nt: TGTGCCATCAGTGATGGGGGTAGAGCGAACACTGAAGCTTTCTTT; CDR3aa: CAISDGGRANTEAFF
v_gene: TRBV29-1; abundance: few; j_gene: TRBJ2-7; d_gene: -; CDR3nt: TGCAGCGTTGAAGAGACAGGCTACGAGCAGTACTTC; CDR3aa: CSVEETGYEQYF
v_gene: TRBV27; abundance: -; j_gene: TRBJ2-7; d_gene: TRBD1; CDR3nt: TGTGCCAGCAGGAAGGACAGGGGCGACGAGCAGTACTTC; CDR3aa: CASRKDRGDEQYF
v_gene: TRBV29-1; abundance: -; j_gene: TRBJ2-1; d_gene: -; CDR3nt: TGCAGCCCGTTGCCAGGGTCCCCCCCCTACAATGAGCAGTTCTTC; CDR3aa: CSPLPGSPPYNEQFF
v_gene: TRBV10-3; abundance: -; j_gene: TRBJ2-7; d_gene: -; CDR3nt: TGTGCCATCAGAGGTGGTCTTACTAGGGGGGGCTCCTACGAGCAGTACTTC; CDR3aa: CAIRGGLTRGGSYEQYF
v_gene: TRBV29-1; abundance: -; j_gene: TRBJ1-6; d_gene: TRBD1; CDR3nt: TGCAGCGCTCGAACCGGGACAGATAATTCACCCCTCCACTTT; CDR3aa: CSARTGTDNSPLHF
v_gene: TRBV25-1; abundance: -; j_gene: TRBJ2-5; d_gene: TRBD2; CDR3nt: TGTGCCAGCAGTGGTGGGACTAGCGGGGAGACCCAGTACTTC; CDR3aa: CASSGGTSGETQYF
v_gene: TRBV5-1; abundance: few; j_gene: TRBJ1-2; d_gene: -; CDR3nt: TGCGCCAGCAGCTTCCAAGGGGCGGATGGCTACACCTTC; CDR3aa: CASSFQGADGYTF